Sequencing of this T cell receptor beta chain was carried out in a study of T cell responses to AZD1222 COVID-19 vaccine. Study-wide points: Only 5 to 7 individuals given AZD1222 were seropositive at baseline.

Germline CDR1 is SGHDT and CDR2 is YYEEEE. This CDR3 has 16 amino acids. Trimming removed 0 bases at V and 0 bases at J, with 10 bases between. In regard to this clone: What it recognizes is unknown.

The protocol was immunoSEQ multiplex PCR, while the TCRdb copy is restricted to in-frame clones and leaves out a portion. The sample includes nearly 110,000 clones, approximately 86% seen only once; the top ten take around 4.5%. The chain uses TRBV5-6 and TRBJ1-3; no clear D gene. The sample was peripheral blood, taken on day 0 of AZD1222 vaccination. The sequence came from an adult in good health. The CDR3 region is CASSLGALSSGNTIYF. The CDR3, as DNA: TGTGCCAGCAGCTTGGGCGCACTCAGCTCTGGAAACACCATATATTTT.